The source of this TCR beta chain is a study of T cells in Graves' hyperthyroidism and ophthalmopathy. Study findings and constraints: Among thyroid clonotypes expanded above 0.001, most also appeared in blood.

Patients having uncontrolled infection, another autoimmune disease, pregnancy or lactation were not included. A few counts support this clonotype. Its antigen is currently unknown. One junction end disagrees with the germline gene, perhaps due to a read error. From germline, CDR1 is SGHAT and CDR2 FQNNGV. The CDR3 has 16 amino acids. Amplified regions were TCR beta CDR3 sequences from RNA transcripts. During a first-round RT-PCR of the TCR CDR3, the HTBI primer set was used. MiXCR was run by TCRdb on the multiplex PCR reads, yielding one entry per CDR3 protein. This table has about 360,000 distinct CDR3 sequences, approximately 14% appearing once.

Sequenced sample: blood. This TCR was sampled from a woman in her late teens or twenties with Graves' hyperthyroidism that later progressed to Graves' ophthalmopathy. This chain connects TRBV11-2 to TRBJ2-7; possibly TRBD1 for D (7 bases). The CDR3 loop reads CAGSSLQGEVPPKQYF. CDR3 DNA sequence: TGTGCCGGCAGCTCCCTTCAGGGGGAGGTCCCCCCCAAGCAGTACTTC.